This T cell receptor beta chain is from a study of blood T cells in healthy people across ages. Germline CDR1 SGHKS, CDR2 YYEKEE (reference sequence). The V and J ends lost 0 bases and 2 bases respectively, with 12 bases between them. The CDR3 sequence is 15 residues long. Every sample yielded at least 6 million isolated PBMCs. The second PCR ran about 6 to 11 cycles with a sample-barcoded 5' primer and J-beta primers. Each CDR3 protein gets one entry after TCRdb re-called the 5' RACE reads with MiXCR. The sample lists 650,000 to 1,000,000 distinct CDR3 sequences; 35% to 40% were seen once. The material sequenced was blood. V is TRBV5-5 and J is TRBJ2-7; a possible D gene is TRBD2 (6 bases). The receptor was isolated from a man between 18 and 29 years old in good health. Here the CDR3 DNA reads TGTGCCAGCAGCTTGGGATTTGGGGGGACCTACGAGCAGTACTTC. Protein sequence: CASSLGFGGTYEQYF.